Below, one T cell receptor beta chain is given with its context. Its target is unknown. The data originate from a study of T-cell memory formation after mild COVID-19. Overall study findings and caveats: CD4/CD8 balance held among clones contracting day 15 to 85, and later expanders leaned CD4+.

In germline, CDR1 is DFQATT, CDR2 SNEGSKA (reference sequence). J gave up 8 bases and V 3 bases, and 15 bases lay outside the gene matches. CDR3 size: 15 residues. From the 5' RACE reads, TCRdb called clonotypes with MiXCR, one entry per CDR3 protein. The data hold tens of thousands of distinct CDR3 sequences, with about 15% observed a single time. Sequenced input: PBMCs or a T cell subset sorted from them (not recorded which). The V and J genes are TRBV20-1 and TRBJ1-2; TRBD1 agrees at 7 bases. This TCR was sampled from an adult woman who had mild COVID-19 (a few samples of this study predate the infection). Cell type and time point are not known. The CDR3 DNA is TGCAGTGCTAGTCACTCCCGACAGGGCGAATGGGGCTACACCTTC. The encoded protein is CSASHSRQGEWGYTF.